The next 10 T cell receptor beta chains were all read from a single sample in a study of response to subunit inactivated influenza vaccine. Each CDR3 protein gets one entry after TCRdb re-called the RT-PCR reads with MiXCR. The data hold fewer than 400,000 distinct CDR3 sequences, with less than 25% observed a single time. The input for sequencing was PBMCs from blood, taken about 20 months after vaccination. The origin of the receptors is a man aged 45 to 70 who received an inactivated influenza vaccine.

The chain joins TRBV20-1 to TRBJ2-2; TRBD1 might be the D (5 bases). The CDR3 extends over 13 amino acids. The germline V and J ends were trimmed by 3 bases and 9 bases, with 14 bases remaining between them. Germline assignment: CDR1 DFQATT and CDR2 SNEGSKA (reference sequence). DNA of the CDR3: TGCAGTGCTAGGGAGACAGTTAGCCGGGAGCTGTTTTTT. This codes for CSARETVSRELFF.

This sequence joins TRBV7-8 and TRBJ2-3; D is possibly TRBD1 or TRBD2 (5 bases each). Germline CDR1 reads SGHVS; CDR2 reads FQNEAQ. The CDR3 is made up of 17 amino acids. V was trimmed by 1 base and J by 0 bases, leaving 14 bases between them. The CDR3 spells CASSLGDRFPSTDTQYF. CDR3 in DNA: TGTGCCAGCAGCTTAGGGGACCGATTTCCTAGCACAGATACGCAGTATTTT.

In the case of this clonotype: The junction departs from germline at one end; a sequencing error may be responsible. This chain links TRBV7-7 with TRBJ2-3, with D unresolved. Looked up from germline, CDR1 is SSHAT and CDR2 is FNYEAQ (reference sequence). This CDR3 contains 14 residues. CDR3 loop: CASNRLGDTDTQYF. The DNA for the CDR3 is TGTGCTAGCAATCGGTTAGGTGACACAGATACGCAGTATTTT.

This clonotype was seen only a few times. The J gene is TRBJ2-2, the V gene TRBV9; the D is unclear. Trimming left V 1 base short and J 3 bases short, with 4 bases between. CDR1 is SGDLS, CDR2 YYNGEE, per germline. This CDR3 contains 13 residues. The CDR3 nucleotides read TGTGCCAGCAGCGTAACCTACACCGGGGAGCTGTTTTTT. This encodes CASSVTYTGELFF.

The chain couples TRBV7-2 to TRBJ2-3; D is perhaps TRBD1 (6 bases). CDR3 length: 14 residues. V gave up 6 bases and J gave up 4 bases, with 14 bases separating them. Germline CDR1 reads SGHTA; CDR2 reads FQGNSA. CDR3 sequence: CASSLGQSADTQYF. Written as DNA, the CDR3 is TGTGCCAGCAGTCTAGGACAGTCCGCAGATACGCAGTATTTT.

This clonotype was recorded a few times. The chain couples TRBV7-9 to TRBJ1-1, with D perhaps matching TRBD1 (6 bases). The germline V gene has CDR1 SEHNR and CDR2 FQNEAQ (reference sequence). The CDR3 is 12 amino acids. Deletions cut 8 bases from V and 4 bases from J, with 11 bases between. CDR3 sequence reads: CASLNRATEAFF. Here the CDR3 DNA reads TGTGCCAGCCTTAACAGGGCCACTGAAGCTTTCTTT. The full variable domain, completed using reference TRBV7-9 and TRBJ1-1, is DTGVSQNPRHKITKRGQNVTFRCDPISEHNRLYWYRQTLGQGPEFLTYFQNEAQLEKSRLLSDRFSAERPKGSFSTLEIQRTEQGDSAMYLCASLNRATEAFFGQGTRLTVV.

CDR3 region: CASTGQNGQPQHF. The CDR3 DNA follows: TGTGCCAGCACCGGACAGAATGGTCAGCCCCAGCATTTT. The rearrangement uses TRBV7-2 and TRBJ1-5; D may be TRBD1 (6 bases). Looked up from germline, CDR1 is SGHTA and CDR2 is FQGNSA. This CDR3 has 13 amino acids. Trimming took 7 bases from V and 6 from J, leaving 13 bases between them.

This clonotype was picked up a small number of times. The chain is built from TRBV4-2 and TRBJ2-2, with 8 bases fitting TRBD2. Germline CDR1 is LGHNA and CDR2 is YNFKEQ. The CDR3 totals 18 residues. The J segment lost 2 bases and the V segment lost 8 bases, leaving 16 bases of the junction unmatched. Here the CDR3 DNA reads TGTGCCAGCCTTCCCTCAGGACGGGGGGGACTTAACACCGGGGAGCTGTTTTTT. Translating gives CASLPSGRGGLNTGELFF.

This clonotype was picked up a small number of times. This chain uses TRBV10-3 with TRBJ2-7, with 8 bases aligning to TRBD2. The CDR3 loop spans 14 amino acids. J lost 5 bases, V lost 1 base, and 4 bases had no gene match. Germline loops: CDR1 ENHRY, CDR2 SYGVKD. As DNA, the CDR3 is TGTGCCATCAGTGAGTTAGCGGGATTAGACGAGCAGTACTTC. Protein product: CAISELAGLDEQYF.

This clonotype was picked up a small number of times. The chain employs TRBV20-1 and TRBJ2-5, with D unresolved. The V end lost 2 bases, the J end lost 0 bases, and 31 bases lay between the germline ends. The germline V gene encodes CDR1 DFQATT and CDR2 SNEGSKA (reference sequence). The CDR3 has 21 amino acids. CDR3 in DNA: TGCAGTGCTAGACCTCTGGGCTCACCTACCAAGAGACCGACCTACCAAGAGACCCAGTACTTC. Amino acids: CSARPLGSPTKRPTYQETQYF.